This is a list of T cell receptor beta chains from one sample in a study of T cells in Graves' hyperthyroidism and ophthalmopathy. TCRdb reprocessed the multiplex PCR reads via MiXCR and lists one record per CDR3 protein. The sample yields just over 550,000 distinct CDR3 sequences, 35% to 55% seen once. The sample consisted of peripheral blood or thyroid tissue (not recorded which). The receptors shown here come from a woman between 18 and 29 years old with Graves' hyperthyroidism. Each CDR3 is given with its conserved first and last residue. D genes are given only for firm matches. Clone size is shown for a subset of rows, as once, few, many or a class of expanded clone.

TRBV7-6	TRBD1	many	TRBJ2-7	TGTGCCAGCAGCTTAGCCGGGACAGGGTCGTACGAGCAGTACTTC	CASSLAGTGSYEQYF
TRBV2	.	.	TRBJ1-4	TGTGCCAGCAGCCCAAGCGGGAGGGCGGAAAAACTGTTTTTT	CASSPSGRAEKLFF
TRBV7-2	.	few	TRBJ1-6	TGTGCCAGCAGCTTAGACAGGGTTACTTCACCCCTCCACTTT	CASSLDRVTSPLHF
TRBV10-3	.	.	TRBJ1-1	TGTGCCATCAGGGACAGAGATAACACTGAAGCTTTCTTT	CAIRDRDNTEAFF
TRBV9	.	.	TRBJ2-2	TGTGCCAGCAGCGTAGTTACCCAGGATGGCGGGGAGCTGTTTTTT	CASSVVTQDGGELFF
TRBV7-9	TRBD1	many	TRBJ1-4	TGTGCCAGCAGCTTGGGTGGACAGGGACTGTTTTTT	CASSLGGQGLFF
TRBV7-6	.	many	TRBJ2-5	TGTGCCAGCAGCTCAGGGCCCCAAGAGACCCAGTACTTC	CASSSGPQETQYF
TRBV2	.	few	TRBJ2-7	TGTGCCAGCAGCTTAGCGTCCTCCAGCTCCTACGAGCAGTACTTC	CASSLASSSSYEQYF
TRBV24-1	TRBD2	many	TRBJ2-7	TGTGCCACCAGTGATTTACGGGAGGGCATACACGAGCAGTACTTC	CATSDLREGIHEQYF
TRBV2	TRBD1	once	TRBJ1-6	TGTGCCAGCAGTGCCGACAGGGACAATTCACCCCTCCACTTT	CASSADRDNSPLHF
TRBV29-1	.	few	TRBJ2-7	TGCAGCGTTCCCGGGACGGGGATCTACGAGCAGTACTTC	CSVPGTGIYEQYF
TRBV5-1	TRBD1	few	TRBJ2-2	TGCGCCAGCAGCCCCTGGGACAGGGAATCGTTGACCGGGGAGCTGTTTTTT	CASSPWDRESLTGELFF
TRBV7-2	TRBD2	.	TRBJ2-2	TGTGCCAGCAGCATGGGGACTAGCGGGGGTACCGGGGAGCTGTTTTTT	CASSMGTSGGTGELFF
TRBV19	.	.	TRBJ1-4	TGTGCCAGTAGTATAGTCGGCAGGGGAGCTAATGAAAAACTGTTTTTT	CASSIVGRGANEKLFF
TRBV2	.	once	TRBJ1-5	TGTGCCAGCAGTCCTAGCCGGGGCTATAGCAATCAGCCCCAGCATTTT	CASSPSRGYSNQPQHF
TRBV5-1	.	once	TRBJ1-1	TGCGCCAGCAGCAGGGGCGCAGGGGAAGGGGCTGAAGCTTTCTTT	CASSRGAGEGAEAFF